This T cell receptor beta chain was obtained from a study of metastatic and nonmetastatic thyroid tumors. Study-level background: Both malignant and benign thyroid patients supplied peripheral blood and tumor or nodule tissue samples, across which the repertoires of these patients were then compared.

No treatment of any kind had been given to any patient before thyroid surgery. Study-level findings and limits: Significantly higher TCR beta diversity was reportedly seen in malignant thyroid tumors than benign nodules, in blood and tumor.

Original handling: CDR3 differences across clinicopathological groups were used to build a distant-metastasis classifier for papillary thyroid cancer. TCRdb re-analyzed the PCR reads using MiXCR. TCRdb's processing, not the authors' own work, is the source of the V and J calls. This sample has around 30,000 clones, with more than 15% found just once. As concerns this clone: The antigen is undetermined.

CDR3 length equals 14 residues. Trimming removed 1 base at V and 2 bases at J, with 11 bases between. CDR1 and CDR2 from the germline V gene are DFQATT and SNEGSKA (reference sequence). The rearrangement joins TRBV20-1 to TRBJ1-2, with D possibly being TRBD1 (5 bases). The source material was blood. The receptor's source is a female donor with papillary thyroid cancer or a benign thyroid nodule (not recorded which). Some clones in this sample may be carry-over from other donors' samples. CDR3 region: CSARAEGRNYGYTF. CDR3 nucleotide sequence: TGCAGTGCTAGAGCTGAGGGGCGCAACTATGGCTACACCTTC.